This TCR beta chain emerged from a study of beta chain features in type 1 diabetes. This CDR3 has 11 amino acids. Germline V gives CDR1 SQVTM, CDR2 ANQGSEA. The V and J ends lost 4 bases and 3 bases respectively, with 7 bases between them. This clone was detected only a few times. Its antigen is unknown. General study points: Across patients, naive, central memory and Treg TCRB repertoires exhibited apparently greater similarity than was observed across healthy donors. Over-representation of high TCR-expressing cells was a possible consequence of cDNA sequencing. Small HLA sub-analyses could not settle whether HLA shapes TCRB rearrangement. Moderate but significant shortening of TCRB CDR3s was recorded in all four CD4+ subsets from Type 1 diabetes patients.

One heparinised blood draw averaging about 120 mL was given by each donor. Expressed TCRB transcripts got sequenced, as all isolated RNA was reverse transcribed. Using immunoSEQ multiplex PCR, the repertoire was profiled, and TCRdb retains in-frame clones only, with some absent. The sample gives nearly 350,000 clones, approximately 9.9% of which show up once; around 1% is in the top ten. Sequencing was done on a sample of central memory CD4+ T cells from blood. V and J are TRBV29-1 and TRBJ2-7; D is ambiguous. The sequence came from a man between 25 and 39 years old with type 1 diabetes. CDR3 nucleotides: TGCAGCGTTGTCTGGGTCTACGAGCAGTACTTC. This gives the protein CSVVWVYEQYF.